This note documents a single T cell receptor beta chain sequence. As yet, its antigen is unknown. The entry originates in a study of cytomegalovirus exposure and HLA in healthy donors. This CDR3 has 16 amino acids. Germline CDR1 SGDLS, CDR2 YYNGEE. V gave up 0 bases and J gave up 1 base; unmatched junction bases: 3. Study observations and caveats: In a later analysis, TCR beta V- and J-gene trimming was associated with a missense DCLRE1C variant.

With 60 Vbeta and 13 Jbeta primers, the PCR was carried out. Data came from immunoSEQ multiplex PCR; TCRdb stores just in-frame clones and leaves some out. The sample includes 150,000 or so clones, 70% to 85% seen only once; the top ten take 6.4%. The TCR was taken from a man aged 50-60 years in good health and CMV-seropositive. The sequencing sample was made of PBMCs. The V and J genes are TRBV9 and TRBJ2-1; 8 bases agree with TRBD1. CDR3 region: CASSVAGQGSYNEQFF. CDR3 bases: TGTGCCAGCAGCGTAGCTGGACAGGGATCCTACAATGAGCAGTTCTTC.